This T cell receptor (beta chain) was captured in a study of blood T cell repertoires in COVID-19. Study-wide context: T cells, B-cell-depleted T cells, or PBMCs supplied cDNA or gDNA.

The CDR3 consists of 15 residues. The V and J ends lost 6 bases and 0 bases, in that order; junction bases with no gene match: 7. Looked up from germline, CDR1 is LNHDA and CDR2 is SQIVND (reference sequence). Clones were read by immunoSEQ multiplex PCR, and TCRdb kept only the in-frame ones, dropping some. Among tens of thousands of clones listed, 65% to 85% were seen once. The sequencing input was peripheral blood. V gene TRBV19 combines with J gene TRBJ1-1, with 7 bases fitting TRBD1. This sequence originates from a man of 80 years or more with active or convalescent COVID-19. The CDR3 is CASRQTGQLNTEAFF. CDR3 nucleotides: TGTGCCAGTAGACAGACGGGACAGCTGAACACTGAAGCTTTCTTT.